This passage covers 14 T cell receptor beta chains from one sample sequenced in a study of T cells after yellow fever vaccination. Using its own MiXCR run on the 5' RACE reads, TCRdb lists one record per CDR3 protein. Of approximately 610,000 distinct CDR3 sequences listed, 17% are singletons. The input for sequencing was PBMCs, taken less than 6 days after the first yellow fever vaccination. These receptor sequences come from a man aged 18-30 years who received the YFV17D yellow fever vaccine.

This sequence joins TRBV29-1 and TRBJ2-1; perhaps D is TRBD1 or TRBD2 (5 bases each). The V end was cut by 4 bases, the J end by 0 bases, with 10 bases between. The CDR3 consists of 14 residues. Germline V gene sequence: CDR1 SQVTM, CDR2 ANQGSEA. CDR3 region: CSVAGASSYNEQFF. In DNA, the CDR3 is TGCAGCGTTGCCGGGGCTAGCTCCTACAATGAGCAGTTCTTC.

This clonotype was recorded at least ten times. The V gene is TRBV10-1, the J gene TRBJ2-3, with D possibly being TRBD1 (5 bases). V was shortened by 3 bases and J by 3 bases, with 16 bases between the two germline ends. The germline gives CDR1 WNHNN, CDR2 SYGVQD (reference sequence). CDR3 length equals 16 residues. The CDR3 DNA follows: TGCGCCAGCAGTGATCGCTCAGGGATGAGGACAGATACGCAGTATTTT. Encoded protein: CASSDRSGMRTDTQYF.

This clonotype was detected a few times. The rearrangement uses TRBV5-5 and TRBJ2-1, with D unclear. V was clipped by 0 bases and J by 6 bases, with 7 bases between them. Germline V gene sequence: CDR1 SGHKS, CDR2 YYEKEE (reference sequence). CDR3 size: 13 residues. The CDR3 reads CASSLVFGNEQFF. The CDR3 nucleotides read TGTGCCAGCAGCTTGGTTTTTGGCAATGAGCAGTTCTTC. The variable domain in full, with the rest retrieved from reference TRBV5-5 and TRBJ2-1, is DAGVTQSPTHLIKTRGQQVTLRCSPISGHKSVSWYQQVLGQGPQFIFQYYEKEERGRGNFPDRFSARQFPNYSSELNVNALLLGDSALYLCASSLVFGNEQFFGPGTRLTVL.

The chain is built from TRBV11-2 and TRBJ2-3; tentatively, D is TRBD2 (6 bases). This CDR3 has 14 residues. The V gene's germline CDR1 is SGHAT and CDR2 FQNNGV. Trimming shortened V by 4 bases and J by 2 bases, and 10 bases separated the two germline ends. The CDR3 loop reads CASSSLASTDTQYF. The DNA for the CDR3 is TGTGCCAGCAGCTCCCTAGCGTCCACAGATACGCAGTATTTT.

This chain links TRBV11-1 with TRBJ2-2; tentatively, D is TRBD1 (5 bases). This CDR3 region has 19 residues. Germline CDR1 and CDR2: SGHAT and FQDESV (reference sequence). Trimming cost V 0 bases and J 3 bases, with 20 bases left between them. CDR3 region: CASSLAPGAGPGYTGELFF. DNA of the CDR3: TGTGCCAGCAGCTTAGCGCCTGGAGCAGGGCCGGGCTACACCGGGGAGCTGTTTTTT.

This clonotype was found a few times. The chain employs TRBV7-3 and TRBJ1-2; D uncertain. Germline V gene lookup returns CDR1 SGHTA and CDR2 FQGTGA. The ends were cut back, 8 bases at V and 4 bases at J, with 11 bases in the middle. This CDR3 region has 12 residues. In DNA form, the CDR3 reads TGTGCCAGCGGAGAAGTCGGCTATGGCTACACCTTC. Its protein product is CASGEVGYGYTF.

This clonotype was seen only a few times. CDR3 sequence reads: CASSGYGEGEKLFF. CDR3 coding DNA: TGTGCCAGCAGTGGTTATGGAGAGGGAGAAAAACTGTTTTTT. This sequence joins TRBV25-1 and TRBJ1-4; D is uncertain. Germline V lookup: CDR1 MGHDK, CDR2 SYGVNS. The ends were cut back, 4 bases at V and 8 bases at J, with 14 bases in the middle. This CDR3 comprises 14 residues. The complete variable domain, with remaining parts taken from reference TRBV25-1 and TRBJ1-4, reads EADIYQTPRYLVIGTGKKITLECSQTMGHDKMYWYQQDPGMELHLIHYSYGVNSTEKGDLSSESTVSRIRTEHFPLTLESARPSHTSQYLCASSGYGEGEKLFFGSGTQLSVL.

There are many counts of this clonotype. The chain couples TRBV12-3 or TRBV12-4 to TRBJ2-1, with D hard to call. This CDR3 contains 19 residues. Between the trimmed V and J ends, which lost 3 bases and 6 bases, there was a span of 27 bases. DNA of the CDR3: TGTGCCAGCAGTTTTGGTTCTCTCGGCAGGCTCCAACTAACCAATGAGCAGTTCTTC. Encoded protein: CASSFGSLGRLQLTNEQFF.

The chain uses TRBV9 and TRBJ2-5; the D gene is possibly TRBD2 (6 bases). This CDR3 is built from 13 residues. Germline V gives CDR1 SGDLS, CDR2 YYNGEE. V shed 4 bases and J shed 5 bases, with 12 bases lying between them. CDR3 sequence: CASSRGTWETQYF. CDR3 coding DNA: TGTGCCAGCAGCCGGGGGACTTGGGAGACCCAGTACTTC. Drawing the rest from reference TRBV9 and TRBJ2-5, the complete variable domain is DSGVTQTPKHLITATGQRVTLRCSPRSGDLSVYWYQQSLDQGLQFLIQYYNGEERAKGNILERFSAQQFPDLHSELNLSSLELGDSALYFCASSRGTWETQYFGPGTRLLVL.

The rearrangement joins TRBV20-1 to TRBJ1-1; 9 positions match TRBD1. Germline lookup yields CDR1 DFQATT and CDR2 SNEGSKA (reference sequence). V lost 5 bases, J lost 1 base, and 11 bases stayed unmatched. There are 16 residues in the CDR3. CDR3 sequence reads: CSAPNPGQGRNTEAFF. The DNA of the CDR3 is TGCAGTGCTCCAAACCCAGGACAGGGGCGGAACACTGAAGCTTTCTTT.

This sequence joins TRBV20-1 and TRBJ2-7, with 8 bases that match TRBD1. V lost 4 bases to trimming and J lost 3 bases; unmatched junction nucleotides: 5. Germline assignment: CDR1 DFQATT and CDR2 SNEGSKA (reference sequence). CDR3 length: 13 residues. The CDR3 here is CSATGGSVYEQYF. CDR3 DNA sequence: TGCAGTGCTACAGGGGGCTCCGTCTACGAGCAGTACTTC.

The gene calls are TRBV7-9 and TRBJ2-5; TRBD2 agrees at 9 bases. This CDR3 spans 15 amino acids. V was clipped by 6 bases and J by 5 bases; unmatched bases: 10. CDR1 and CDR2 from the germline V gene are SEHNR and FQNEAQ (reference sequence). The CDR3 DNA sequence: TGTGCCAGCAGGCCGGCAGCGGGGGGATTGGAGACCCAGTACTTC. Translation: CASRPAAGGLETQYF.

The chain employs TRBV29-1 and TRBJ2-3; no clear D gene. Deletions cut 7 bases from V and 0 bases from J, with 20 bases between. Germline CDR1 and CDR2: SQVTM and ANQGSEA. The CDR3 totals 16 residues. This CDR3 is CSAEPTTYASTDTQYF. The CDR3 DNA sequence: TGCAGCGCCGAGCCCACGACTTACGCTAGCACAGATACGCAGTATTTT.

There are many counts of this clonotype. This chain connects TRBV7-9 to TRBJ1-2, with D possibly being TRBD1 (5 bases). Trimming shortened V by 6 bases and J by 0 bases, and 8 bases separated the two germline ends. In germline, CDR1 is SEHNR, CDR2 FQNEAQ (reference sequence). The CDR3 has 13 amino acids. CDR3 sequence (DNA): TGTGCCAGCAGTCCGGGGGCTAACTATGGCTACACCTTC. Protein product: CASSPGANYGYTF. Complete variable domain (other parts from reference TRBV7-9 and TRBJ1-2): DTGVSQNPRHKITKRGQNVTFRCDPISEHNRLYWYRQTLGQGPEFLTYFQNEAQLEKSRLLSDRFSAERPKGSFSTLEIQRTEQGDSAMYLCASSPGANYGYTFGSGTRLTVV.